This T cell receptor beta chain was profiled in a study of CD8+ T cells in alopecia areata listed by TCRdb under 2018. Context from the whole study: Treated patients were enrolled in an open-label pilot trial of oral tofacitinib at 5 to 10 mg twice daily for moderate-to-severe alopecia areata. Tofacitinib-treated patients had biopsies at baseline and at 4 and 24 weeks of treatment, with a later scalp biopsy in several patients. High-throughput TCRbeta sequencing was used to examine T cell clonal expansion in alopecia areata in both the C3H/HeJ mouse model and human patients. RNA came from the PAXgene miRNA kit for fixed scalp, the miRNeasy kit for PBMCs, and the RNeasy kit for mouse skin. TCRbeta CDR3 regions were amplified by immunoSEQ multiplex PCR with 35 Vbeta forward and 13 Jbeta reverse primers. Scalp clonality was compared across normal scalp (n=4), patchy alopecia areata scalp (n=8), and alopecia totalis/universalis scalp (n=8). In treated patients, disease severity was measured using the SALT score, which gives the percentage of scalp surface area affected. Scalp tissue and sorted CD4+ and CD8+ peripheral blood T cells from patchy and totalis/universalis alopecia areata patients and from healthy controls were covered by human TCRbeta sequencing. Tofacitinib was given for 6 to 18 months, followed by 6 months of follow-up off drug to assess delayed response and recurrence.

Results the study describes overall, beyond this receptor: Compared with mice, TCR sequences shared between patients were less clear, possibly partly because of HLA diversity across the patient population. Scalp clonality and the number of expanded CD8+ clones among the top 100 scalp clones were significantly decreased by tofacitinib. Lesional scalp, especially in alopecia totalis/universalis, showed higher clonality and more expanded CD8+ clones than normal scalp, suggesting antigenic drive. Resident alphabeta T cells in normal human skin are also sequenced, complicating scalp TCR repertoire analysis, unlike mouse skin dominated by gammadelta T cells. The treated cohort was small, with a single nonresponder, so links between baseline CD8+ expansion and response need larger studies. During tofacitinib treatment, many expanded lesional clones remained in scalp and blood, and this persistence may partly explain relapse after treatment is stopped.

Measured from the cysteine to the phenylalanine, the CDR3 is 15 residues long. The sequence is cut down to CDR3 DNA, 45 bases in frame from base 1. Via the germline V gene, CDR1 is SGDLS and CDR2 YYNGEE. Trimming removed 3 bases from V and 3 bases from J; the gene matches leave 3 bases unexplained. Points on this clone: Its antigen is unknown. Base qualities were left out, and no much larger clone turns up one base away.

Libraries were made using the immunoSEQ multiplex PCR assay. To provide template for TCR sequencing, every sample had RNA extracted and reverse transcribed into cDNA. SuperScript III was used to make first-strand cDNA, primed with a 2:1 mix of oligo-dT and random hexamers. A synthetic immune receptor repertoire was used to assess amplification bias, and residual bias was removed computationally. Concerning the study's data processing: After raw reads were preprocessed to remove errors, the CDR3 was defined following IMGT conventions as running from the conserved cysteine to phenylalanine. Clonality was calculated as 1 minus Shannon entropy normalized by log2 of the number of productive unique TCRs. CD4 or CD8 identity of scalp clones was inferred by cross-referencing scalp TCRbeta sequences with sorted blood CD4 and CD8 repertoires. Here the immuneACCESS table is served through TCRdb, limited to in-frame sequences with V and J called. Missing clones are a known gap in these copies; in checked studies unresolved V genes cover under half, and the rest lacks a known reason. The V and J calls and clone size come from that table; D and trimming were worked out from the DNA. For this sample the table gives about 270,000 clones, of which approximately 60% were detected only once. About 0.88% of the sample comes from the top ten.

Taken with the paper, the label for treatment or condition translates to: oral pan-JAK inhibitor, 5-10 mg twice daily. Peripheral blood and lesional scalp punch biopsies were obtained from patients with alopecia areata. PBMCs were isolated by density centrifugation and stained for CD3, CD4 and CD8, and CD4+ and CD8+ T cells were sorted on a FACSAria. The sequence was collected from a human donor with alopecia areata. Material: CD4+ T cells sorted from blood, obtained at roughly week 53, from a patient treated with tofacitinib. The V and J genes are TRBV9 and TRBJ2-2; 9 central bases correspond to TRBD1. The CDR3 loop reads CASSDRGPYTGELFF. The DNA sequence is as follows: TGTGCCAGCAGCGACAGGGGGCCATACACCGGGGAGCTGTTTTTT. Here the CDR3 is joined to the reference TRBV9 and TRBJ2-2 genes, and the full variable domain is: DSGVTQTPKHLITATGQRVTLRCSPRSGDLSVYWYQQSLDQGLQFLIQYYNGEERAKGNILERFSAQQFPDLHSELNLSSLELGDSALYFCASSDRGPYTGELFFGEGSRLTVL.